Sequencing of this T cell receptor beta chain was carried out in a study of blood T cells in healthy people across ages. At the level of the study: Template switching caught about one barcoded beta molecule for each two T cells.

In regard to this clonotype: Its antigen is not identified.

Regarding the study as a whole: Per-million-T-cell TCR beta diversity fell roughly linearly with age.

The CDR3 is made up of 15 amino acids. V lost 5 bases and J 7 bases, leaving 21 bases between the germline ends. The germline gives CDR1 SGHVS, CDR2 FNYEAQ. A second PCR, run for about 7 to 11 cycles, used a sample-barcoded 5' primer plus a J-beta primer mix. TCRdb reprocessed the 5' RACE reads with MiXCR, giving one entry per CDR3 protein. This sample carries some 1 million distinct CDR3 sequences, 45% of them seen once, and the ten largest clones take 15% to 20%. The sequencing input was blood. The clonotype was recovered from a woman aged 60 to 75 in good health. The chain couples TRBV7-6 to TRBJ2-7; tentatively, D is TRBD1 or TRBD2 (6 bases each). This CDR3 reads CASSALTNGGGEQYF. The CDR3 bases are TGTGCCAGCAGCGCACTAACGAATGGAGGGGGGGAGCAGTACTTC.